The 5 T cell receptor beta chains below all came from one sample that was sequenced in a study of response to subunit inactivated influenza vaccine. One entry per CDR3 protein, called by TCRdb with MiXCR from the RT-PCR reads. The repertoire consists of hundreds of thousands of distinct CDR3 sequences, with less than 8% occurring once and the leading ten covering 13%. Source: PBMCs from blood, taken less than 30 months after vaccination. The origin of the receptors is a man aged 45 to 75 who received an inactivated influenza vaccine.

This clonotype was observed at least ten times. The chain combines TRBV5-1 with TRBJ2-7; TRBD1 agrees at 7 bases. Germline CDR1 SGHRS, CDR2 YFSETQ. The CDR3 extends over 13 amino acids. V dropped 1 base and J dropped 4; count of bases not matched to a gene: 2. For the CDR3, the DNA is TGCGCCAGCAGCTTGAACAGGGGATACGAGCAGTACTTC. It yields the protein CASSLNRGYEQYF.

This clonotype turned up a few times. The chain is built from TRBV20-1 and TRBJ2-7; 12 bases agree with TRBD1. V dropped 0 bases and J dropped 1; count of bases not matched to a gene: 7. CDR1 and CDR2 from the germline V gene are DFQATT and SNEGSKA (reference sequence). CDR3 size: 17 residues. The chain's CDR3 is CSARDLVGQGASYEQYF. The CDR3 bases are TGCAGTGCTAGAGACCTGGTGGGACAGGGGGCTTCCTACGAGCAGTACTTC.

This rearrangement joins TRBV5-1 to TRBJ2-5; TRBD2 agrees at 7 bases. The CDR3 has 13 residues. Per germline, CDR1 SGHRS and CDR2 YFSETQ. V lost 5 bases, J lost 5 bases, and 6 bases stayed unmatched. The CDR3 is CASSPDGGETQYF. In DNA, the CDR3 is TGCGCCAGCAGTCCAGACGGGGGGGAGACCCAGTACTTC. Looking up the rest from reference TRBV5-1 and TRBJ2-5 gives the full variable domain: KAGVTQTPRYLIKTRGQQVTLSCSPISGHRSVSWYQQTPGQGLQFLFEYFSETQRNKGNFPGRFSGRQFSNSRSEMNVSTLELGDSALYLCASSPDGGETQYFGPGTRLLVL.

This clonotype was detected a few times. A read error is possible here, since a much larger clone lies one base away. CDR3 in DNA: TGTGCCAGCAGCTTTGATGGTAATTCACCCCTCCACTTT. Protein product: CASSFDGNSPLHF. The J gene is TRBJ1-6, the V gene TRBV7-3; D gene uncertain. The CDR3 length is 13 residues. Germline V gives CDR1 SGHTA, CDR2 FQGTGA. Trimming shortened V by 3 bases and J by 6 bases, and 6 bases separated the two germline ends. The full variable domain, with the rest looked up from reference TRBV7-3 and TRBJ1-6, is GAGVSQTPSNKVTEKGKYVELRCDPISGHTALYWYRQSLGQGPEFLIYFQGTGAADDSGLPNDRFFAVRPEGSVSTLKIQRTERGDSAVYLCASSFDGNSPLHFGNGTRLTVT.

The CDR3 protein is CATQRLATTYNEQFF. The CDR3 region has the DNA TGTGCCACCCAACGACTAGCGACTACCTACAATGAGCAGTTCTTC. The chain has TRBV5-4 and TRBJ2-1; 8 nucleotides agree with TRBD2. The J segment lost 2 bases and the V segment lost 9 bases, leaving 10 bases of the junction unmatched. Germline CDR1 SGHNT, CDR2 YYREEE (reference sequence). This CDR3 has 15 amino acids.